This paragraph covers one TCR beta chain sequence. Its cognate antigen is unknown. The sample belongs to a study of CD8 T cells in ankylosing spondylitis. Study-wide findings and caveats: Seemingly distinctive of ankylosing spondylitis blood was a TCR beta motif formed by eight highly homologous variants.

Researchers built TCR beta libraries using quantitative 5'-RACE with molecular barcodes. TCRdb called the 5' RACE reads again in MiXCR, with one record for every CDR3 protein. The sample contains around 300,000 distinct CDR3 sequences, more than 20% of which appear only once. CDR1 is SEHNR and CDR2 is FQNEAQ in the germline V gene (reference sequence). The CDR3 is 16 amino acids. Between the trimmed V and J ends, which lost 5 bases and 0 bases, there was a span of 14 bases. The clonotype originates from a female donor with ankylosing spondylitis or in good health (not recorded which). The chain couples TRBV7-9 to TRBJ2-1; no reliable D call. The material sequenced was blood, either unsorted or a sorted T cell fraction (not recorded which). CDR3 bases: TGTGCCAGCAGCATTCCTCGGCTATCCTCCTACAATGAGCAGTTCTTC. It codes for CASSIPRLSSYNEQFF.